Each of the 17 T cell receptor beta chains below was sequenced from the same sample in a study of T cells after yellow fever vaccination. TCRdb independently ran MiXCR on the 5' RACE reads; one entry per CDR3 protein. The sample holds roughly 500,000 distinct CDR3 sequences, less than 20% seen once. Source: PBMCs, taken 15 days after the yellow fever booster vaccination. The receptors here all came from a man aged 25-45 years who received the YFV17D yellow fever vaccine.

The chain has TRBV20-1 and TRBJ2-1, with D unclear. Between the trimmed V and J ends, which lost 3 bases and 5 bases, there was a span of 5 bases. Germline CDR1 and CDR2: DFQATT and SNEGSKA (reference sequence). This CDR3 has 11 amino acids. The DNA for the CDR3 is TGCAGTGCTAGTATTCACAATGAGCAGTTCTTC. This sequence encodes CSASIHNEQFF.

J is TRBJ2-2 and V is TRBV27, with 9 bases matching TRBD1. The CDR3 runs to 12 residues. Germline values: CDR1 MNHEY, CDR2 SMNVEV (reference sequence). V was pared by 10 bases and J by 6 bases, with 3 bases of the junction left unmatched. CDR3 amino acids: CATRQGAGELFF. Here the CDR3 DNA reads TGTGCCACCCGACAGGGGGCCGGGGAGCTGTTTTTT.

The chain uses TRBV7-9 and TRBJ1-4; D is uncertain. Trimming removed 3 bases at V and 1 base at J, with 6 bases between. Per germline, CDR1 SEHNR and CDR2 FQNEAQ (reference sequence). The CDR3 spans 14 residues. This chain's CDR3 is CASSLYRTNEKLFF. In DNA, the CDR3 is TGTGCCAGCAGCTTGTACAGAACTAATGAAAAACTGTTTTTT.

The chain uses TRBV27 and TRBJ2-1; 10 bases line up with TRBD2. The CDR3 is 15 residues long. Trimming took 2 bases from V and 5 from J; bases not matched to a gene: 3. CDR1 MNHEY and CDR2 SMNVEV come from the germline V gene (reference sequence). CDR3 residues: CASSLLAGDDNEQFF. For the CDR3, the DNA is TGTGCCAGCAGTTTACTAGCGGGGGACGACAATGAGCAGTTCTTC.

Comments on this clonotype: Since a much larger clone is just one base distant, this may be a read error. The chain is built from TRBV27 and TRBJ2-1; D is unclear. The CDR3 runs to 14 residues. Germline V CDR1 and CDR2: MNHEY, SMNVEV (reference sequence). V gave up 2 bases and J gave up 2 bases, with 7 bases separating them. CDR3 region: CASSLVWTYNEQFF. The CDR3 DNA is TGTGCCAGCAGTTTAGTGTGGACCTACAATGAGCAGTTCTTC.

This clonotype was seen only a few times. The chain links TRBV20-1 to TRBJ2-7; 8 nucleotides align to TRBD2. There are 15 residues in the CDR3. Trimming cost V 6 bases and J 4 bases; bases outside gene matches: 14. Germline-derived CDR1 and CDR2 are DFQATT and SNEGSKA (reference sequence). The CDR3 loop reads CSASRGTGGPYEQYF. In nucleotides, the CDR3 is TGCAGTGCCTCTCGAGGGACGGGAGGGCCGTACGAGCAGTACTTC.

The gene calls are TRBV28 and TRBJ1-4; D is undetermined. The CDR3 is 12 amino acids. The V end was cut by 8 bases, the J end by 1 base, with 5 bases between. CDR1 is MDHEN and CDR2 is SYDVKM in the germline V gene. CDR3 in DNA: TGTGCCAGCGGGAGAACTAATGAAAAACTGTTTTTT. Translating gives CASGRTNEKLFF.

In this sample, this clonotype turned up many times. This rearrangement joins TRBV9 to TRBJ1-4; D ambiguous. Trimming removed 0 bases from V and 7 bases from J, with 10 bases in between. CDR3 size: 14 residues. Germline V CDR1 and CDR2: SGDLS, YYNGEE. The CDR3 region has the DNA TGTGCCAGCAGCGTAGGTGGTGGGAGTGAAAAACTGTTTTTT. Its protein is CASSVGGGSEKLFF.

This sequence joins TRBV7-2 and TRBJ2-3; TRBD2 is a possible D gene (6 bases). Germline CDR1 and CDR2: SGHTA and FQGNSA. V was clipped by 2 bases and J by 2 bases, with 11 bases between them. The CDR3 is 15 residues long. DNA for the CDR3: TGTGCCAGCAGCTTACAGGGCGGGAACACAGATACGCAGTATTTT. Encoded protein: CASSLQGGNTDTQYF. Full variable domain (outside the CDR3, taken from reference TRBV7-2 and TRBJ2-3): GAGVSQSPSNKVTEKGKDVELRCDPISGHTALYWYRQSLGQGLEFLIYFQGNSAPDKSGLPSDRFSAERTGGSVSTLTIQRTQQEDSAVYLCASSLQGGNTDTQYFGPGTRLTVL.

The V and J genes are TRBV7-6 and TRBJ2-3; D is tentatively TRBD1 or TRBD2 (6 bases each). V gave up 1 base and J gave up 2 bases, with 16 bases separating them. The CDR3 has 17 amino acids. CDR1 is SGHVS, CDR2 FNYEAQ, per germline. The CDR3 region has the DNA TGTGCCAGCAGCTTAGAGGGTTCCGGGGGCCTCACAGATACGCAGTATTTT. Translated, it gives CASSLEGSGGLTDTQYF.

This clonotype was observed a few times. The V gene is TRBV19, the J gene TRBJ2-3; perhaps TRBD1 as D (7 bases). Deletions cut 3 bases from V and 3 bases from J, with 10 bases between. Germline CDR1 is LNHDA and CDR2 is SQIVND (reference sequence). The CDR3 runs 14 residues. The CDR3 is CASSMAGQTDTQYF. The CDR3 coding sequence is TGTGCCAGTAGTATGGCGGGACAGACAGATACGCAGTATTTT.

The J gene is TRBJ2-7, the V gene TRBV7-2, with 11 bases matching TRBD2. This CDR3 region has 15 residues. After removal of 3 bases from V and 3 bases from J, the junction contained 4 bases not matched to a gene. Germline V lookup: CDR1 SGHTA, CDR2 FQGNSA. The CDR3 sequence is CASSFVAGGFYEQYF. The CDR3 DNA follows: TGTGCCAGCAGCTTTGTAGCGGGAGGGTTCTACGAGCAGTACTTC.

This clonotype was found a few times. V is TRBV29-1 and J is TRBJ2-7, with D unresolved. CDR3 length equals 14 residues. Germline CDR1 is SQVTM and CDR2 is ANQGSEA. Trimming removed 6 bases from V and 2 bases from J, with 17 bases in between. CDR3 in amino acids: CSVRPALGTYEQYF. CDR3 nucleotides: TGCAGCGTCCGACCTGCCCTAGGCACCTACGAGCAGTACTTC.

V and J are TRBV2 and TRBJ1-5; TRBD1 is a possible D gene (6 bases). Trimming shortened V by 6 bases and J by 4 bases, and 13 bases separated the two germline ends. This CDR3 contains 14 residues. Looked up from germline, CDR1 is SNHLY and CDR2 is FYNNEI. The CDR3 loop is CASRDSVANQPQHF. Written as DNA, the CDR3 is TGTGCCAGCAGGGACAGTGTAGCAAATCAGCCCCAGCATTTT.

This clonotype is a singleton in its sample. A much larger clone differs from this one at a single base, so this may be a read error. The V gene is TRBV28, the J gene TRBJ2-1; possible D gene TRBD1, 6 bases. This CDR3 spans 15 amino acids. CDR1 is MDHEN, CDR2 SYDVKM, per germline. CDR3 nucleotides: TGTGCCAGCAGTTTGCAGGGGTCAGCCTACAATGAGAAGTTCTTC. Amino acids: CASSLQGSAYNEKFF.

CDR3 in DNA: TGCGCCAGCAGCTTTGCAGGGTTACAAGAGACCCAGTACTTC. Amino acids: CASSFAGLQETQYF. This sequence joins TRBV5-1 and TRBJ2-5; possibly TRBD1 for D (5 bases). This CDR3 region has 14 residues. V was clipped by 2 bases and J by 2 bases, with 10 bases between them. CDR1 and CDR2 from the germline V gene are SGHRS and YFSETQ.

This clonotype was detected only a few times. V is TRBV18 and J is TRBJ1-5; no clear D. Trimming removed 0 bases from V and 4 bases from J, with 10 bases in between. This CDR3 comprises 15 residues. From germline, CDR1 is KGHSH and CDR2 LQKENI. CDR3 DNA: TGTGCCAGCTCACCACCGGGAGGAATTAATCAGCCCCAGCATTTT. Translated: CASSPPGGINQPQHF.